This record covers a single T cell receptor beta chain. The protocol was immunoSEQ multiplex PCR, while the TCRdb copy is restricted to in-frame clones and leaves out a portion. The repertoire holds about 220,000 clones, with approximately 88% as singletons. The source of the sample is a study of blood T cell repertoires in COVID-19. The CDR3 contains 15 residues. After removal of 7 bases from V and 5 bases from J, the junction contained 10 bases not matched to a gene. The germline gives CDR1 LGHNT, CDR2 FRNRAP. The origin of this receptor is a woman in her thirties or forties with acute COVID-19. V gene TRBV12-5 combines with J gene TRBJ2-3, with TRBD1 matching over 9 bases. Input material: PBMCs or T cells enriched from blood (not recorded which). CDR3 in amino acids: CASAPSTGGRDTQYF. The CDR3 region has the DNA TGTGCTAGTGCCCCATCGACAGGGGGGAGAGATACGCAGTATTTT.